Below are 31 T cell receptor beta chains sequenced from a single sample in a study of cytomegalovirus exposure and HLA in healthy donors. The primer mix had 60 Vbeta and 13 Jbeta primers. TCRdb keeps only in-frame clones here, not all; method: immunoSEQ multiplex PCR. The repertoire consists of roughly 140,000 clones, with 75% to 85% occurring once and the leading ten covering roughly 3.6%. The sequencing sample was made of PBMCs. The source of these receptors is a human donor in good health.

V is TRBV29-1 and J is TRBJ2-7; TRBD1 might be the D (7 bases). CDR1 and CDR2 (germline): SQVTM, ANQGSEA. The CDR3 has 12 residues. V shed 5 bases and J shed 5 bases, with 13 bases lying between them. DNA of the CDR3: TGCAGCGTTAAACAGGGGAGGCACGAGCAGTACTTC. Translated, it gives CSVKQGRHEQYF.

Notes on this clone: One junction end does not reproduce the germline sequence, and a read error may be involved. This chain uses TRBV28 with TRBJ1-2, with 7 positions matching TRBD1. This CDR3 spans 15 amino acids. Germline V gene data show CDR1 as MDHEN and CDR2 as SYDVKM. CDR3 residues: CASSHRGWENYGYPF. In DNA, the CDR3 is TGTGCCAGCAGCCACAGGGGATGGGAAAACTATGGCTACCCCTTC.

The chain couples TRBV2 to TRBJ2-7; 9 bases agree with TRBD1. Germline V gives CDR1 SNHLY, CDR2 FYNNEI. The junction had 9 bases not matched to a gene; V was cut back by 3 bases and J by 6 bases. The CDR3 is made up of 15 amino acids. This CDR3 is CASSEMWTGESEQYF. The CDR3 bases are TGTGCCAGCAGTGAGATGTGGACAGGGGAGTCCGAGCAGTACTTC.

Only a few counts were recorded for this clone. The V call is TRBV6-6, the J call TRBJ2-2, with D perhaps matching TRBD1 (6 bases). The germline CDR1 and CDR2 sequences are MNHNY and SVGAGI (reference sequence). V was trimmed by 0 bases and J by 3 bases, leaving 8 bases between them. The CDR3 length is 15 residues. Here the CDR3 reads CASSYSDSDTGELFF. The CDR3 DNA is TGTGCCAGCAGTTACTCGGACAGTGACACCGGGGAGCTGTTTTTT.

The chain has TRBV19 and TRBJ1-5; 10 nucleotides match TRBD1. Germline values: CDR1 LNHDA, CDR2 SQIVND (reference sequence). The CDR3 spans 16 residues. Trimming at V came to 5 bases and at J to 6 bases, leaving 10 bases not matched to a gene. The CDR3 here is CASSLDRGQVGQPQHF. The CDR3 nucleotides read TGTGCCAGTAGTCTCGACAGGGGGCAGGTTGGTCAGCCCCAGCATTTT.

The rearrangement uses TRBV30 and TRBJ1-6; D unclear. The germline V and J ends were trimmed by 6 bases and 14 bases, with 11 bases remaining between them. Germline CDR1 and CDR2: GTSNPN and SVGIG (reference sequence). The CDR3 is 10 amino acids. In nucleotides, the CDR3 is TGTGCCTGCCTCGATGGAGCCCTCCACTTT. This sequence encodes CACLDGALHF.

The chain links TRBV19 to TRBJ1-5, with TRBD1 matching 7 bases. V gave up 4 bases and J gave up 7 bases; unmatched junction bases: 4. The CDR3 is 13 residues long. The germline V gene has CDR1 LNHDA and CDR2 SQIVND (reference sequence). CDR3 DNA sequence: TGTGCCAGTAGTACCGACAGGGTCCAGCCCCAGCATTTT. It is translated as CASSTDRVQPQHF.

The V gene is TRBV6-5, the J gene TRBJ2-7, with D tentatively TRBD1 (6 bases). Trimming took 0 bases from V and 5 from J, leaving 11 bases between them. From germline, CDR1 is MNHEY and CDR2 SVGAGI. The CDR3 covers 14 residues. The CDR3 DNA reads as TGTGCCAGCAGTTACTCCCTATACAGGGACGAGCAGTACTTC. Protein product: CASSYSLYRDEQYF.

The CDR3: CASSQDRFSVYNEQFF. In DNA, the CDR3 is TGCGCCAGCAGCCAAGATCGGTTCTCGGTCTACAATGAGCAGTTCTTC. The chain couples TRBV4-1 to TRBJ2-1; the D is unclear. Germline V gene data show CDR1 as MGHRA and CDR2 as YSYEKL. The CDR3 has 16 amino acids. Trimming pared 0 bases from V and 3 bases from J, leaving 12 bases between.

This sequence joins TRBV4-1 and TRBJ2-2; D perhaps matches TRBD2 (5 bases). V was pared by 4 bases and J by 4 bases, with 13 bases between. The germline gives CDR1 MGHRA, CDR2 YSYEKL. This CDR3 spans 15 amino acids. CDR3 bases: TGCGCCAGCAGCCCCCGGACCCTAGCCACCGGGGAGCTGTTTTTT. Translating gives CASSPRTLATGELFF.

This chain's CDR3 is CAWSPIAPAGELFF. The CDR3 DNA sequence: TGTGCCTGGAGTCCTATCGCCCCGGCCGGGGAGCTGTTTTTT. This sequence joins TRBV30 and TRBJ2-2; D call uncertain. The CDR3 totals 14 residues. V was cut by 2 bases and J by 6 bases, with 13 bases left in between. Germline lookup yields CDR1 GTSNPN and CDR2 SVGIG (reference sequence).

The V gene is TRBV5-6, the J gene TRBJ1-5, with D possibly TRBD1 on 5 matching bases. Germline-derived CDR1 and CDR2 are SGHDT and YYEEEE. The V gene lost 2 bases and the J gene lost 6 bases, with 9 bases spanning the gap. The CDR3 is 13 amino acids. CDR3 nucleotide sequence: TGTGCCAGCAGCTTATGGGGGGGTCAGCCCCAGCATTTT. This sequence encodes CASSLWGGQPQHF.

V is TRBV6-5 and J is TRBJ2-7; D remains unclear. From germline, CDR1 is MNHEY and CDR2 SVGAGI. The germline V and J ends were trimmed by 5 bases and 0 bases, with 14 bases remaining between them. CDR3 length: 15 residues. CDR3 DNA sequence: TGTGCCAGCAGTGACTTCAGGCGTACCTCCTACGAGCAGTACTTC. Encoded protein: CASSDFRRTSYEQYF.

This clone was counted a few times. This CDR3 reads CASTPGGTGELFF. The CDR3, as DNA: TGTGCCAGCACCCCCGGAGGCACCGGGGAGCTGTTTTTT. V and J are TRBV28 and TRBJ2-2; a possible D gene is TRBD2 (5 bases). The CDR3 runs to 13 residues. The V gene's germline CDR1 is MDHEN and CDR2 SYDVKM. V lost 7 bases and J 4 bases, leaving 10 bases between the germline ends.

This clone was observed a few times. The chain is built from TRBV7-9 and TRBJ2-2; D may be TRBD2 (5 bases). Germline V gene sequence: CDR1 SEHNR, CDR2 FQNEAQ (reference sequence). The CDR3 runs 15 residues. With 4 bases removed from V and 4 bases from J, the gap between germline ends came to 13 bases. The CDR3 loop is CASSSPRGTTGELFF. In DNA form, the CDR3 reads TGTGCCAGCAGCTCACCTCGGGGAACCACCGGGGAGCTGTTTTTT.

A few counts support this clone. The chain recombines TRBV11-2 with TRBJ2-1; 11 nucleotides agree with TRBD2. This CDR3 comprises 16 residues. Trimming cost V 5 bases and J 0 bases; bases outside gene matches: 3. Germline values: CDR1 SGHAT, CDR2 FQNNGV. The CDR3 region is CASSRGLAGSYNEQFF. As DNA, the CDR3 is TGTGCCAGCAGCCGCGGACTAGCGGGCTCCTACAATGAGCAGTTCTTC.

This clone was seen a handful of times. The V and J genes are TRBV7-2 and TRBJ1-5; possibly TRBD1 for D (6 bases). The CDR3 is 14 amino acids. Deletions cut 5 bases from V and 6 bases from J, with 14 bases between. Per the germline V gene, CDR1 is SGHTA and CDR2 is FQGNSA. This CDR3 is CASSTGMSGQPQHF. The CDR3 DNA reads TGTGCCAGCAGCACAGGGATGTCTGGTCAGCCCCAGCATTTT. The full variable domain, with the rest looked up from reference TRBV7-2 and TRBJ1-5, is GAGVSQSPSNKVTEKGKDVELRCDPISGHTALYWYRQSLGQGLEFLIYFQGNSAPDKSGLPSDRFSAERTGGSVSTLTIQRTQQEDSAVYLCASSTGMSGQPQHFGDGTRLSIL.

A word on this clone: One junction end disagrees with the germline gene, perhaps due to a read error. The CDR3 region is CSSSFTEAYEQYF. Written as DNA, the CDR3 is TGTTCCAGCAGCTTCACGGAGGCCTACGAGCAGTACTTC. V gene TRBV7-9 combines with J gene TRBJ2-7, with D possibly being TRBD2 (5 bases). The CDR3 is made up of 13 amino acids. CDR1 is SEHNR, CDR2 FQNEAQ, per germline (reference sequence).

The rearrangement joins TRBV15 to TRBJ2-5; 10 positions match TRBD1. Judging by the DNA end, TRBJ2-7 fits better; the J call may be wrong. CDR1 LNHNV and CDR2 YYDKDF come from the germline V gene (reference sequence). The CDR3 runs 13 residues. In nucleotides, the CDR3 is TGTGCCACCGAGAGGGACAGGGGTTACGAGCAGTACTTC. Protein product: CATERDRGYEQYF.

The V call is TRBV5-1, the J call TRBJ2-1, with 13 bases identical to TRBD2. The CDR3 is made up of 15 amino acids. The J segment lost 8 bases and the V segment lost 1 base, leaving 3 bases of the junction unmatched. CDR1 is SGHRS, CDR2 YFSETQ, per germline. The CDR3 spells CASSLKLAGGDEQFF. In DNA form, the CDR3 reads TGCGCCAGCAGCTTGAAACTAGCGGGAGGGGATGAGCAGTTCTTC.

The V and J genes are TRBV4-3 and TRBJ2-2; 8 positions agree with TRBD2. V lost 1 base and J lost 1; bases outside the gene matches: 5. CDR1 and CDR2 (germline): LGHNA, YSLEER. The CDR3 extends over 17 amino acids. CDR3 bases: TGCGCCAGCAGCCAAGGAGTGGCGGGGGGGAACACCGGGGAGCTGTTTTTT. Its protein is CASSQGVAGGNTGELFF.

The chain uses TRBV7-9 and TRBJ1-5; D gene ambiguous. Trimming took off 0 bases at V and 8 bases at J, with 11 bases between the two ends. There are 14 residues in the CDR3. Germline V gene lookup returns CDR1 SEHNR and CDR2 FQNEAQ (reference sequence). In DNA, the CDR3 is TGTGCCAGCAGCTTAGCGCTGCCTTTAGAGCCCCAGCATTTT. This gives the protein CASSLALPLEPQHF.

The chain is built from TRBV7-2 and TRBJ2-5; 8 positions match TRBD2. The V gene end was trimmed by 5 bases and the J gene end by 5 bases; junction bases not matched to a gene: 4. CDR3 size: 13 residues. Germline V gives CDR1 SGHTA, CDR2 FQGNSA. CDR3: CASSPGGEETQYF. CDR3 nucleotides: TGTGCCAGCAGCCCCGGGGGGGAGGAGACCCAGTACTTC. Variable domain in full (rest from reference TRBV7-2 and TRBJ2-5): GAGVSQSPSNKVTEKGKDVELRCDPISGHTALYWYRQSLGQGLEFLIYFQGNSAPDKSGLPSDRFSAERTGGSVSTLTIQRTQQEDSAVYLCASSPGGEETQYFGPGTRLLVL.

This clone has only a few counts. The J gene is TRBJ1-1, the V gene TRBV6-5, with 9 bases that match TRBD1. This CDR3 comprises 15 residues. With 0 bases clipped from V and 4 bases from J, the junction kept 3 bases outside the gene matches. The germline gives CDR1 MNHEY, CDR2 SVGAGI. In DNA, the CDR3 is TGTGCCAGCAGTTACTCGACGACAGGGGGCACTGAAGCTTTCTTT. This codes for CASSYSTTGGTEAFF.

The V call is TRBV19, the J call TRBJ1-2; possibly TRBD1 for D (5 bases). Trimming stripped 0 bases from V and 5 bases from J, with 19 bases between. Per the germline V gene, CDR1 is LNHDA and CDR2 is SQIVND (reference sequence). CDR3 length: 17 residues. DNA of the CDR3: TGTGCCAGTAGTATAGATGGACAATTGGCGGAGAGGTATGGCTACACCTTC. This codes for CASSIDGQLAERYGYTF.

The V call is TRBV27, the J call TRBJ1-5; tentatively, D is TRBD1 (6 bases). This CDR3 region has 14 residues. V dropped 5 bases and J dropped 9 bases, with 17 bases sitting between them. From germline, CDR1 is MNHEY and CDR2 SMNVEV (reference sequence). This CDR3 is CASSTRDLRGPQHF. As DNA, the CDR3 is TGTGCCAGCAGTACCCGGGACCTCAGGGGGCCCCAGCATTTT.

This clone was detected only a few times. The rearrangement links TRBV30 to TRBJ1-2; 8 nucleotides line up with TRBD1. V lost 1 base, J lost 2 bases, and 6 bases stayed unmatched. Germline CDR1 and CDR2: GTSNPN and SVGIG (reference sequence). The CDR3 extends over 15 amino acids. The CDR3 protein is CAWSGRDRRNYGYTF. Here the CDR3 DNA reads TGTGCCTGGAGTGGTAGGGACAGGAGGAACTATGGCTACACCTTC.

The CDR3: CASSWGDRASNQPQHF. The CDR3 DNA follows: TGTGCCAGTAGTTGGGGCGACAGGGCGAGCAATCAGCCCCAGCATTTT. The genes are TRBV19 and TRBJ1-5; 7 nucleotides line up with TRBD1. The V gene end was trimmed by 5 bases and the J gene end by 1 base; junction bases not matched to a gene: 8. CDR3 length: 16 amino acids. CDR1 and CDR2 from the germline V gene are LNHDA and SQIVND (reference sequence).

This clone was found a few times. The CDR3 loop is CASSAVGVTEAFF. The CDR3 nucleotides are TGTGCCAGCAGTGCAGTAGGGGTAACTGAAGCTTTCTTT. V usage is TRBV2 and J usage is TRBJ1-1; a possible D gene is TRBD1 (5 bases). The CDR3 spans 13 residues. V was clipped by 4 bases and J by 5 bases, with 11 bases between them. Germline V gene data show CDR1 as SNHLY and CDR2 as FYNNEI.

The V call is TRBV27, the J call TRBJ1-2; 7 nucleotides agree with TRBD1. This CDR3 has 15 residues. V lost 6 bases, J lost 8 bases, and 15 bases stayed unmatched. Germline CDR1 and CDR2: MNHEY and SMNVEV (reference sequence). The CDR3 DNA reads TGTGCCAGCAGGCGGGCCAACTTACAGGGGTACGGCTACACCTTC. Protein sequence: CASRRANLQGYGYTF.

The genes are TRBV9 and TRBJ2-1; D unresolved. V was trimmed by 0 bases and J by 2 bases, leaving 6 bases between them. From germline, CDR1 is SGDLS and CDR2 YYNGEE. CDR3 length: 14 residues. CDR3 nucleotide sequence: TGTGCCAGCAGCGTAGGCGAGACCTACAATGAGCAGTTCTTC. It specifies CASSVGETYNEQFF.